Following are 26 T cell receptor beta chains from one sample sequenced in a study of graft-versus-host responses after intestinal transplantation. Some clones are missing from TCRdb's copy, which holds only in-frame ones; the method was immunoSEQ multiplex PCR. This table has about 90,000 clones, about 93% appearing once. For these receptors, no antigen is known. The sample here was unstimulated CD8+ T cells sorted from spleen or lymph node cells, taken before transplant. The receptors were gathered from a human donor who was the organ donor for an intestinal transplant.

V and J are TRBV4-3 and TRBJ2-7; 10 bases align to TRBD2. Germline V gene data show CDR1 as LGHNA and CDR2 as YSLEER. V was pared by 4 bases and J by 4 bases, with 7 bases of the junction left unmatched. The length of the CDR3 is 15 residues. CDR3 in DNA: TGCGCCAGCAGCCCGTCGGGACTAGCGAGTTACGAGCAGTACTTC. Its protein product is CASSPSGLASYEQYF.

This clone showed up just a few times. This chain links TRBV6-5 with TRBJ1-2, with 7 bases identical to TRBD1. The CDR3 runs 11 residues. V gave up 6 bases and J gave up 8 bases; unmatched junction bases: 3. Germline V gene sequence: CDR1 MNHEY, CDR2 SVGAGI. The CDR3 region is CASSRGGGYTF. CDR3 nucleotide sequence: TGTGCCAGCAGCCGAGGGGGCGGCTACACCTTC.

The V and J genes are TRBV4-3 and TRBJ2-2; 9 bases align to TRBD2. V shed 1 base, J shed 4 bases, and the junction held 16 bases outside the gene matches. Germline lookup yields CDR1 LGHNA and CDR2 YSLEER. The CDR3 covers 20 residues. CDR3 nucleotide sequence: TGCGCCAGCAGCCAAGGGAGTTTAGGAGTAGCGGGAGTGGCCACCGGGGAGCTGTTTTTT. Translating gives CASSQGSLGVAGVATGELFF.

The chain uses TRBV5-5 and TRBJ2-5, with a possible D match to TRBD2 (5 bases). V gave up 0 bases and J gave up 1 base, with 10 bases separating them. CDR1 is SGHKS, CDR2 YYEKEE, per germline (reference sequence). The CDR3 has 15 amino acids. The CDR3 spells CASSLGGYPQETQYF. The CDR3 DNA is TGTGCCAGCAGCTTGGGCGGGTACCCCCAAGAGACCCAGTACTTC.

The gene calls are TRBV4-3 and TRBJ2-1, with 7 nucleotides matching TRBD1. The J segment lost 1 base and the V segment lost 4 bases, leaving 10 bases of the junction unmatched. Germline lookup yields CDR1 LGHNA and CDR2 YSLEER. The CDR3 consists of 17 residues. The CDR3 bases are TGCGCCAGCAGCCCTACCCCACAGGGGACATCCTACAATGAGCAGTTCTTC. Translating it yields CASSPTPQGTSYNEQFF.

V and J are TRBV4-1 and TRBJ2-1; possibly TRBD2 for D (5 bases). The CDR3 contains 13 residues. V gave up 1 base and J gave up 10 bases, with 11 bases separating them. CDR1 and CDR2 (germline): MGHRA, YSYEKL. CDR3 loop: CASSQVGNEEQFF. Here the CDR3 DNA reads TGCGCCAGCAGCCAAGTCGGGAACGAAGAGCAGTTCTTC.

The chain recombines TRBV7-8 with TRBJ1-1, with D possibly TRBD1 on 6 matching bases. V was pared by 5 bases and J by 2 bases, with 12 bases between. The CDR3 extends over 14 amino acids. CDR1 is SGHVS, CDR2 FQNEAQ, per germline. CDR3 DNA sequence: TGTGCCAGCAGCCTTATCAGGGGTAACACTGAAGCTTTCTTT. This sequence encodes CASSLIRGNTEAFF. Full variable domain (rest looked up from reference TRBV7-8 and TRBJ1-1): GAGVSQSPRYKVAKRGQDVALRCDPISGHVSLFWYQQALGQGPEFLTYFQNEAQLDKSGLPSDRFFAERPEGSVSTLKIQRTQQEDSAVYLCASSLIRGNTEAFFGQGTRLTVV.

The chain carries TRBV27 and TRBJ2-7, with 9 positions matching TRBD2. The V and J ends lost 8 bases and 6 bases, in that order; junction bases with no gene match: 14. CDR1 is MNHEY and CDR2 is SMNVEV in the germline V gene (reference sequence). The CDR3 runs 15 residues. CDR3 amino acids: CASAEFSGRLLEQYF. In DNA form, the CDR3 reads TGTGCCAGCGCCGAGTTTAGCGGGAGACTCCTCGAGCAGTACTTC.

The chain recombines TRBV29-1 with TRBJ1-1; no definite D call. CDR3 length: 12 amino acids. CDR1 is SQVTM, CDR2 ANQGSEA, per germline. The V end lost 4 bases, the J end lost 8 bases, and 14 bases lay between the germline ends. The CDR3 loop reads CSVGSLRAEAFF. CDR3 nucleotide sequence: TGCAGCGTTGGCTCCCTGAGGGCAGAAGCTTTCTTT.

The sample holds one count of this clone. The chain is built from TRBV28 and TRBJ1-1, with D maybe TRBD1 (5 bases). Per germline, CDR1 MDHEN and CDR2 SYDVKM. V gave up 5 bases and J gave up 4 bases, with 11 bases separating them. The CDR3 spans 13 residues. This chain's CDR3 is CASSPRVGTEAFF. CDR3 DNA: TGTGCCAGCAGTCCCAGGGTCGGCACTGAAGCTTTCTTT.

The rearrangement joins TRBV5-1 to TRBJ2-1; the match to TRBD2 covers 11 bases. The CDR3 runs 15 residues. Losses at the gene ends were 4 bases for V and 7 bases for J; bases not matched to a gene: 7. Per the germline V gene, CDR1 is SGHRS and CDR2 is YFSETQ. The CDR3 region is CASSPTSGGFNEQFF. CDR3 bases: TGCGCCAGCAGCCCTACTAGCGGGGGATTTAATGAGCAGTTCTTC.

The CDR3 sequence is CATRPGQANTEAFF. The CDR3 coding sequence is TGTGCCACGCGGCCGGGACAGGCGAACACTGAAGCTTTCTTT. The chain uses TRBV6-5 and TRBJ1-1, with 8 bases aligning to TRBD1. The trim removed 10 bases at V and 1 base at J, leaving 8 bases unmatched. CDR3 size: 14 residues. Germline V gene sequence: CDR1 MNHEY, CDR2 SVGAGI.

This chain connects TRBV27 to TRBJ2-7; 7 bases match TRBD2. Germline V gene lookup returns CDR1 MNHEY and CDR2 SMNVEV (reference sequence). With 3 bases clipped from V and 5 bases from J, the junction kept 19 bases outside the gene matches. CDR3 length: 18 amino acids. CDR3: CASSFAQDGAGGSHEQYF. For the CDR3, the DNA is TGTGCCAGCAGTTTCGCACAGGATGGTGCCGGGGGGTCCCACGAGCAGTACTTC.

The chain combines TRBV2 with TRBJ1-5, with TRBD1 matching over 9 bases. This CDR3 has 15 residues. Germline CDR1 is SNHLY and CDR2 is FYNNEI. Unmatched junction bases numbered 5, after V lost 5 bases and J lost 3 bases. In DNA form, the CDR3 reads TGTGCCAGCAGTTCCACAGGGGGCACCAATCAGCCCCAGCATTTT. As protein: CASSSTGGTNQPQHF.

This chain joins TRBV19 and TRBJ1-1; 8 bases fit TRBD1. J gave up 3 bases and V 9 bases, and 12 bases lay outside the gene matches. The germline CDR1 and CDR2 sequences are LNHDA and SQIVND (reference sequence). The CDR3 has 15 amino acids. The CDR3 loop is CASHQQGETDTEAFF. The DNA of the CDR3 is TGTGCCAGCCACCAACAGGGGGAAACGGACACTGAAGCTTTCTTT.

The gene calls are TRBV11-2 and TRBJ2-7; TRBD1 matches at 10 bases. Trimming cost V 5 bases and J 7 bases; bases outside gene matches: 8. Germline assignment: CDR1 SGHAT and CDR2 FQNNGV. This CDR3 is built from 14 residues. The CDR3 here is CASSVGTGVGEQYF. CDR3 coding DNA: TGTGCCAGCAGCGTCGGGACAGGGGTGGGAGAGCAGTACTTC.

The CDR3 loop reads CASSPGTGVYEQYF. DNA of the CDR3: TGTGCCAGCAGTCCCGGGACAGGGGTGTACGAGCAGTACTTC. The V and J genes are TRBV6-5 and TRBJ2-7; 10 positions agree with TRBD1. From germline, CDR1 is MNHEY and CDR2 SVGAGI. The J segment lost 4 bases and the V segment lost 5 bases, leaving 5 bases of the junction unmatched. This CDR3 is 14 amino acids long.

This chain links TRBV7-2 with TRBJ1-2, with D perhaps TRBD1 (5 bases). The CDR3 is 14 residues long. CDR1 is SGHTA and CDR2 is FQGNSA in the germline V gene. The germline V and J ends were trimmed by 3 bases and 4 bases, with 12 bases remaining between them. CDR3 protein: CASSFGAQGYGYTF. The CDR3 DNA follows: TGTGCCAGCAGCTTTGGCGCGCAGGGCTATGGCTACACCTTC. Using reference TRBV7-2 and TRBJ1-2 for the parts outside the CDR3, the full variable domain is GAGVSQSPSNKVTEKGKDVELRCDPISGHTALYWYRQSLGQGLEFLIYFQGNSAPDKSGLPSDRFSAERTGGSVSTLTIQRTQQEDSAVYLCASSFGAQGYGYTFGSGTRLTVV.

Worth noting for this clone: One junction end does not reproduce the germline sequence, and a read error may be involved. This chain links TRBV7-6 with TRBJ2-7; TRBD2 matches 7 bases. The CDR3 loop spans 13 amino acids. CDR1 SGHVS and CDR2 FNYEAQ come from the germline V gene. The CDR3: CASRAGPSSEQYF. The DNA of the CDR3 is TGTGCCAGCAGAGCGGGGCCATCCTCCGAGCAGTACTTC.

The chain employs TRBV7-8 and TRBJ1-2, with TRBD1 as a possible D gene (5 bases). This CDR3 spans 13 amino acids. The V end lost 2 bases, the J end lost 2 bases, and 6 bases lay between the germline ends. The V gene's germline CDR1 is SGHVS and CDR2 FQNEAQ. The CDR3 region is CASSLQGNYGYTF. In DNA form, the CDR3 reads TGTGCCAGCAGCTTACAGGGCAACTATGGCTACACCTTC.

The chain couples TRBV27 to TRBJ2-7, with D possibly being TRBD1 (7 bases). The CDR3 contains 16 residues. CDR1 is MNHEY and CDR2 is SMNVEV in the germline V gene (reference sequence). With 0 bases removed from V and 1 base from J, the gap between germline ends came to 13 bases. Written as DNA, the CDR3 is TGTGCCAGCAGTTTATCCGCGGGGACAGCTTCCTACGAGCAGTACTTC. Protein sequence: CASSLSAGTASYEQYF.

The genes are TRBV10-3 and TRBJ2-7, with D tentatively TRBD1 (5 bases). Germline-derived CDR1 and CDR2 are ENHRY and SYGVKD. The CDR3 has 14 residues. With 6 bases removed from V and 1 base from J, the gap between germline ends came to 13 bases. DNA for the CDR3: TGTGCCATCAGACCGAGGAGACAGTCCTACGAGCAGTACTTC. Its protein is CAIRPRRQSYEQYF.

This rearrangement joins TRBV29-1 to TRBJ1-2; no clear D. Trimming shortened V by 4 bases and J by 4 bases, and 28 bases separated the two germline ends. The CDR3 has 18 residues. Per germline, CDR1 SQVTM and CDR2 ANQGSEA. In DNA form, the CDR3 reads TGCAGCGTTGTTCGGATACCTACTTATAAGGAAGGGAGCTATGGCTACACCTTC. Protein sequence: CSVVRIPTYKEGSYGYTF.

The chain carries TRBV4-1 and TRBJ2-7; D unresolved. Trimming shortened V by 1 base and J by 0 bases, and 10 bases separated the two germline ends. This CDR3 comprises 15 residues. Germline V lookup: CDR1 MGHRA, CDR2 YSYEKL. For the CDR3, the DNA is TGCGCCAGCAGCCAAGGAGAGGAACTCTCCTACGAGCAGTACTTC. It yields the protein CASSQGEELSYEQYF.

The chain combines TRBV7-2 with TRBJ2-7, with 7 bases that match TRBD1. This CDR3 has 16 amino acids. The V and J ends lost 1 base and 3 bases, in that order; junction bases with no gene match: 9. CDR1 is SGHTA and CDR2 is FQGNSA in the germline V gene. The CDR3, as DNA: TGTGCCAGCAGCTTAGACGGCCGGACAGGTTACTACGAGCAGTACTTC. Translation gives CASSLDGRTGYYEQYF.

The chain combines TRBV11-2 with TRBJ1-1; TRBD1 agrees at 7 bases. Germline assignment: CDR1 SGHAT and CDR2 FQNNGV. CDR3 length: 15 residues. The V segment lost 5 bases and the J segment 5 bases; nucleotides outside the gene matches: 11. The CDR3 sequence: CASSQNPKGATEAFF. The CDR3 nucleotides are TGTGCCAGCAGCCAAAACCCTAAGGGGGCTACTGAAGCTTTCTTT.